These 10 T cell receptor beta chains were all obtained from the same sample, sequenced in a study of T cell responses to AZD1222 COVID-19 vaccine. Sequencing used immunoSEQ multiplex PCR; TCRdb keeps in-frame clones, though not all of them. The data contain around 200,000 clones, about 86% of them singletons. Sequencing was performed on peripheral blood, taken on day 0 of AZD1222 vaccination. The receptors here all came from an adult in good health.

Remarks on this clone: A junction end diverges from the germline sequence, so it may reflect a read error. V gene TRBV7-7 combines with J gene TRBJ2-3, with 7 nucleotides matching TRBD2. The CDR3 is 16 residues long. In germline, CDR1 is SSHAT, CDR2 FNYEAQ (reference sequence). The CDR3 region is CASSRDPGEGSDTQYF. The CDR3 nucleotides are TGTGCTAGCAGTCGAGACCCCGGGGAGGGCTCAGATACGCAGTATTTT.

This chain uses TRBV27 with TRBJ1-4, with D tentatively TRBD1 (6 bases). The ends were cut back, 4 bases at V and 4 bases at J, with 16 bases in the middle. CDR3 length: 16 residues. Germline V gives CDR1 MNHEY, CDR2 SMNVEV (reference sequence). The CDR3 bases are TGTGCCAGCAGTTCCCTTGGGAAGGGGGTTAATGAAAAACTGTTTTTT. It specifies CASSSLGKGVNEKLFF.

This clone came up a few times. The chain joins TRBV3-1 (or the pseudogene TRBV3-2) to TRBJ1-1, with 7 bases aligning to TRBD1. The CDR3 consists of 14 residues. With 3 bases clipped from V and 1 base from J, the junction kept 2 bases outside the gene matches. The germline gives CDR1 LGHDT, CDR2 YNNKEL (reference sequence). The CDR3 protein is CASSHRQGNTEAFF. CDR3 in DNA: TGTGCCAGCAGCCACCGACAGGGGAACACTGAAGCTTTCTTT.

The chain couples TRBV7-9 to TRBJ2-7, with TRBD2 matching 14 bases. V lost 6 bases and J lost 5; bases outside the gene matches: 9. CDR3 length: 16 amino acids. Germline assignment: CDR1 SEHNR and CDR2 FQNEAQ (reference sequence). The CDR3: CASSTPGLAGDHEQYF. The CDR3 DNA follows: TGTGCCAGCAGTACACCGGGACTAGCGGGAGATCACGAGCAGTACTTC.

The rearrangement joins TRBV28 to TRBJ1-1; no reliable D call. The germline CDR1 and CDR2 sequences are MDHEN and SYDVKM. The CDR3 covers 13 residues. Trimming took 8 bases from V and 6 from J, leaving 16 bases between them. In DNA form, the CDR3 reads TGTGCCAGCTCGCCTTCCGGGGATTCTGAAGCTTTCTTT. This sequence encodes CASSPSGDSEAFF.

CDR3 coding DNA: TGCAGTGCTAGTCTGGCCCCGGGACAGGGCATGACAGATACGCAGTATTTT. Amino acid sequence: CSASLAPGQGMTDTQYF. The chain has TRBV20-1 and TRBJ2-3; TRBD1 aligns across 9 bases. CDR1 DFQATT and CDR2 SNEGSKA come from the germline V gene (reference sequence). V dropped 3 bases and J dropped 3; count of bases not matched to a gene: 13. The length of the CDR3 is 17 residues.

CDR3 residues: CASRVGQGAETQYF. The CDR3 DNA is TGTGCCAGCAGAGTAGGACAGGGGGCAGAGACCCAGTACTTC. The rearrangement uses TRBV2 and TRBJ2-5; 11 positions match TRBD1. The CDR3 is 14 residues long. The ends lost 6 bases at V and 4 bases at J; junction bases unmatched: 4. Germline-derived CDR1 and CDR2 are SNHLY and FYNNEI.

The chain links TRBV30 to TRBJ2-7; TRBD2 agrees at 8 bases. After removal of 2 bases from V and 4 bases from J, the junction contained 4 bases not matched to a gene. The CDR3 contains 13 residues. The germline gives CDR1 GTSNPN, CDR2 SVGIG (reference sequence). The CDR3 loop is CAWSRIAGYEQYF. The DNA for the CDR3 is TGTGCCTGGAGTCGGATAGCGGGATACGAGCAGTACTTC.

The CDR3 loop reads CSVETGYEQYF. CDR3 DNA: TGCAGCGTTGAGACAGGTTACGAGCAGTACTTC. The chain combines TRBV29-1 with TRBJ2-7; D may be TRBD1 (6 bases). CDR3 length: 11 amino acids. V was cut by 3 bases and J by 4 bases, with 7 bases left in between. Per germline, CDR1 SQVTM and CDR2 ANQGSEA.

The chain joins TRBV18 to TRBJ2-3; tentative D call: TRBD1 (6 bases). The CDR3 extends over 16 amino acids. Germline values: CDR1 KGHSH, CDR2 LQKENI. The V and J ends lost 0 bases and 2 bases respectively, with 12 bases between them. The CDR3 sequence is CASSPPTGRYTDTQYF. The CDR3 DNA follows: TGTGCCAGCTCACCACCGACAGGCCGGTACACAGATACGCAGTATTTT.